The subject of this entry is one T cell receptor beta chain. This sample was included in a study of control samples from healthy donors and cancer patients. TCRdb keeps only in-frame clones here, not all; method: immunoSEQ multiplex PCR. The sample carries 130,000 to 150,000 clones, just under 95% recorded once. Looked up from germline, CDR1 is MDHEN and CDR2 is SYDVKM. V lost 5 bases to trimming and J lost 4 bases, with 14 bases between them. The CDR3 extends over 14 amino acids. This TCR came from a man aged 60 to 75 with colorectal cancer. The V and J genes are TRBV28 and TRBJ1-2; D is ambiguous. The sequenced material came from PBMCs. The CDR3 region is CASSVDSEIYGYTF. The DNA for the CDR3 is TGTGCCAGCAGTGTCGATTCTGAAATCTATGGCTACACCTTC.